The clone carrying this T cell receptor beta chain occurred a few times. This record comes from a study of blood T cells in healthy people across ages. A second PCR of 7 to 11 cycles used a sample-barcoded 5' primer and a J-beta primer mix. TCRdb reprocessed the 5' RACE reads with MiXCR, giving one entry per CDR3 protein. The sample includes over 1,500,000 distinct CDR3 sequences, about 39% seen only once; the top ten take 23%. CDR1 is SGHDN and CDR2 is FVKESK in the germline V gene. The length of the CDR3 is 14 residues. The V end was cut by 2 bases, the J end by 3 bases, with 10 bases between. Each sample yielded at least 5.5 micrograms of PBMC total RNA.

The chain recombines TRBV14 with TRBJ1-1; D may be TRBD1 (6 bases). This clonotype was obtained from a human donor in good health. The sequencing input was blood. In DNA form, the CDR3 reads TGTGCCAGCAGCCAATGGAGGGGGGACACTGAAGCTTTCTTT. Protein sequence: CASSQWRGDTEAFF.